The clone carrying this T cell receptor beta chain has just a few counts. What it recognizes is unknown. There are 16 residues in the CDR3. Germline values: CDR1 SGHRS, CDR2 YFSETQ. The J segment lost 1 base and the V segment lost 4 bases, leaving 10 bases of the junction unmatched. These patients, aged 18 to 65, had recently diagnosed hyperthyroidism lasting under 2 months. Each diagnosis drew on symptoms, thyroxine, TRAb, thyroid ultrasound and orbital computed tomography findings. The data derive from a study of T cells in Graves' hyperthyroidism and ophthalmopathy. Study summary: Before treatment of any kind, peripheral blood was taken at initial diagnosis.

The investigators amplified TCR beta CDR3 regions from RNA transcripts. A first-round RT-PCR of the TCR CDR3 used the HTBI primer set. In TCRdb, the multiplex PCR reads were re-called with MiXCR into one record per CDR3 protein. The profile shows hundreds of thousands of distinct CDR3 sequences, around 16% of them singletons. Study-level results: Clonotypes that were expanded in thyroid above 0.001 mostly appeared in blood too.

This TCR derives from a woman aged 18 to 35 with Graves' hyperthyroidism. The chain joins TRBV5-1 to TRBJ2-5; 7 bases are a match to TRBD1. Source material: blood. The CDR3 spells CASSPDGTELQETQYF. The CDR3 DNA reads as TGCGCCAGCAGCCCCGATGGGACAGAGCTCCAAGAGACCCAGTACTTC.